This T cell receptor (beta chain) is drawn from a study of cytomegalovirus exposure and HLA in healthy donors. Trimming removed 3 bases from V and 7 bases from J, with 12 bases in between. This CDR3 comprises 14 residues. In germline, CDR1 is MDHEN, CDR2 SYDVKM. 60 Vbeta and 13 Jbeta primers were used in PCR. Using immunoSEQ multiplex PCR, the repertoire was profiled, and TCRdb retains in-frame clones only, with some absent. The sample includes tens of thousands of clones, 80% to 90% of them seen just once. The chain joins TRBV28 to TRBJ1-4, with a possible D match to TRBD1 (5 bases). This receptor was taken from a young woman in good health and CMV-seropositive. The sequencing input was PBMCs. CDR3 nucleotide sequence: TGTGCCAGCAGTTTCCAGGGAAGGTCTGAAAAACTGTTTTTT. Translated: CASSFQGRSEKLFF.